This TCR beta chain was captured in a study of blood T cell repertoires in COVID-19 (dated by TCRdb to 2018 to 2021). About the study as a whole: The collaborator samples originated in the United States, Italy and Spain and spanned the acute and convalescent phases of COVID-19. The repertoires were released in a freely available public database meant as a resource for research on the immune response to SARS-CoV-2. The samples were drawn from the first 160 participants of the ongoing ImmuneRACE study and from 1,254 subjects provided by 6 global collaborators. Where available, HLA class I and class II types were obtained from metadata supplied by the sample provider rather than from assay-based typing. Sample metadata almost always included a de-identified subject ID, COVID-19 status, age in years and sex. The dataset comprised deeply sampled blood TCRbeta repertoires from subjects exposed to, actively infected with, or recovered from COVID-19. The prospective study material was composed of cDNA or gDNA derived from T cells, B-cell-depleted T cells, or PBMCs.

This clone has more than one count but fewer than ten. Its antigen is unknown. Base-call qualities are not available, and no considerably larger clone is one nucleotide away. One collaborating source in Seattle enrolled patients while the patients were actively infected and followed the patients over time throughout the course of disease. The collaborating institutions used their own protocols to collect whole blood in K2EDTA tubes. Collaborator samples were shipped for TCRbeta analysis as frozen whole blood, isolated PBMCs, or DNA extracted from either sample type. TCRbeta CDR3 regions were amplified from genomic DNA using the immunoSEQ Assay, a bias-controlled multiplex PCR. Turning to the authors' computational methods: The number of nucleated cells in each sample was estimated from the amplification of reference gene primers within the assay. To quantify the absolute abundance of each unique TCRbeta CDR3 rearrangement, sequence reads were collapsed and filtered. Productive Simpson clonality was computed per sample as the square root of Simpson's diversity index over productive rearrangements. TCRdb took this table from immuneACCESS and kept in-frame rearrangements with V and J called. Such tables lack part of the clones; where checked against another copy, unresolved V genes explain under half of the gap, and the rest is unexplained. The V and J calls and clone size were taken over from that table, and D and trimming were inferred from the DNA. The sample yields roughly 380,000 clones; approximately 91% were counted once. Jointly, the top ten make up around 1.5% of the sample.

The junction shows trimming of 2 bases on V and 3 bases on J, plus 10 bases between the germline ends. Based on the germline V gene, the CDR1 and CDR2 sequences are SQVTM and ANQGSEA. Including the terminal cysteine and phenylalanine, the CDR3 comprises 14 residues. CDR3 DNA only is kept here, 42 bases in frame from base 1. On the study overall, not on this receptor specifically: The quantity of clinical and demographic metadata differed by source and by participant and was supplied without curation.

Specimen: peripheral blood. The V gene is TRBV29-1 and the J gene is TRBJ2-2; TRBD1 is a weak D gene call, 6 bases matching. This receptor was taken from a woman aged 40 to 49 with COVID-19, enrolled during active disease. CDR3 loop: CSVETGSYTGELFF. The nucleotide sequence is TGCAGCGTTGAAACAGGGTCTTACACCGGGGAGCTGTTTTTT.